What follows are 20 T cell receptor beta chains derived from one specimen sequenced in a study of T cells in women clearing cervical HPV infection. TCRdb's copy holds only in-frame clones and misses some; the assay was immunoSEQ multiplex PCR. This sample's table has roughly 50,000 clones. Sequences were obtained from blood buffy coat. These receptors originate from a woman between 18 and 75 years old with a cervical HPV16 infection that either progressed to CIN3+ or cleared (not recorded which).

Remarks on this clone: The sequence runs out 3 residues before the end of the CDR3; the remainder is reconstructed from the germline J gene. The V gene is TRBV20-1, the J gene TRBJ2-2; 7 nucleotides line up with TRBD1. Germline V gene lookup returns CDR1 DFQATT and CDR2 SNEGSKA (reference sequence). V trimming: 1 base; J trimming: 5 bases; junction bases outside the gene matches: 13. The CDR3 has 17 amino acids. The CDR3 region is CSARGGGEGARTGELFF. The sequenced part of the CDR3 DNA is TGCAGTGCTAGAGGGGGCGGCGAGGGGGCTCGTACCGGGGAG.

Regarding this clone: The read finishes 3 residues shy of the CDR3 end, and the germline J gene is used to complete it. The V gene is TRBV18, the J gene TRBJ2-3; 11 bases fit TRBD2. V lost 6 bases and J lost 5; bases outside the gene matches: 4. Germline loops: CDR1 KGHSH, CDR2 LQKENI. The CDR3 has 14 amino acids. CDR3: CASSTSGKGDTQYF. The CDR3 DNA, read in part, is TGTGCCAGCTCGACTAGCGGGAAGGGAGATACG.

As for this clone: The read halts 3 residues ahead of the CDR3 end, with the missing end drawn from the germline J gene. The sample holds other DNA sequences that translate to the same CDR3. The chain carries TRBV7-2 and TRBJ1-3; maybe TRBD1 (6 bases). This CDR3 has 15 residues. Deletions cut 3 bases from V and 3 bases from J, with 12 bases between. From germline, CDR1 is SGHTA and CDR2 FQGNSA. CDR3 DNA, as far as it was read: TGTGCCAGCAGCTTTAACAGGGTGTATGGAAACACC. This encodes CASSFNRVYGNT. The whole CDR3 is CASSFNRVYGNTIYF. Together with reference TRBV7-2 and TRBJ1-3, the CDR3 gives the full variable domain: GAGVSQSPSNKVTEKGKDVELRCDPISGHTALYWYRQSLGQGLEFLIYFQGNSAPDKSGLPSDRFSAERTGGSVSTLTIQRTQQEDSAVYLCASSFNRVYGNTIYFGEGSWLTVV.

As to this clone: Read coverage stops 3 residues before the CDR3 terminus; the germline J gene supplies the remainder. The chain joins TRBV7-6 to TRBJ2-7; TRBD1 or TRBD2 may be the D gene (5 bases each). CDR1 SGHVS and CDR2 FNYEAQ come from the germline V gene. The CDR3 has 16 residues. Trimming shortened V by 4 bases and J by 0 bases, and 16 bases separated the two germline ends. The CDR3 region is CASSSGRGADSYEQYF. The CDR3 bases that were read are TGTGCCAGCAGCTCCGGAAGAGGGGCAGACTCCTACGAG.

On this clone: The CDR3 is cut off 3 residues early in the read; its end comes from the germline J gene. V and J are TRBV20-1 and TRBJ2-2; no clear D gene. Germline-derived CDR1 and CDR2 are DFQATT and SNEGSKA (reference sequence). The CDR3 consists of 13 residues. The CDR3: CSATSTTNEKLFF. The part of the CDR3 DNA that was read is TGCAGTGCCACATCAACAACTAATGAAAAG.

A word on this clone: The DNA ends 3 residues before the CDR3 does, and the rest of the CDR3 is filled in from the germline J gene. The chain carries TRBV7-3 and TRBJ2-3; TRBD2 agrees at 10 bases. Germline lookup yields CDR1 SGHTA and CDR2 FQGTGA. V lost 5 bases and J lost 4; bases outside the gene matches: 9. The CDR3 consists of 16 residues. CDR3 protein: CASSPSLAGIADTQYF. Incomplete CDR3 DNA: TGTGCCAGCAGCCCTTCACTAGCGGGGATCGCAGATACG.

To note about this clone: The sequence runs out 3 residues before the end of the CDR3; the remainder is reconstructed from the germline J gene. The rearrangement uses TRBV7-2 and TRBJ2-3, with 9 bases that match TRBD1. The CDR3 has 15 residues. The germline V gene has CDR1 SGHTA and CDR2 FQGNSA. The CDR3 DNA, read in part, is TGTGCCAGCAGCCCTCGGACAGGGGTAAATCAGCCG. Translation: CASSPRTGVNQP. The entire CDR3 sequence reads CASSPRTGVNQPQYF.

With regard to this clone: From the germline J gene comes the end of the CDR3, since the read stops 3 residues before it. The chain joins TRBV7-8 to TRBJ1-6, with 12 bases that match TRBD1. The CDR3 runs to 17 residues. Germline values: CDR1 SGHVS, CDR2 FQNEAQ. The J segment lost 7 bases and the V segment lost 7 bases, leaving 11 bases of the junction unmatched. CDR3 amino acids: CASKARDRGLLNSPLHF. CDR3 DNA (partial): TGTGCCAGCAAAGCCCGGGACAGGGGGCTTTTAAATTCACCC. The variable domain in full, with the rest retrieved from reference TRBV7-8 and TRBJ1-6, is GAGVSQSPRYKVAKRGQDVALRCDPISGHVSLFWYQQALGQGPEFLTYFQNEAQLDKSGLPSDRFFAERPEGSVSTLKIQRTQQEDSAVYLCASKARDRGLLNSPLHFGNGTRLTVT.

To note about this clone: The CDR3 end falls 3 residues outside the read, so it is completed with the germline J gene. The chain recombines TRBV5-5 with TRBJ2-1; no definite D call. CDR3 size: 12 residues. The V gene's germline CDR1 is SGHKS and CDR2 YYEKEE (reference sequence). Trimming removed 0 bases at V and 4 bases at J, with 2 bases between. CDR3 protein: CASSLVYNEQFF. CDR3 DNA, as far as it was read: TGTGCCAGCAGCTTGGTATACAATGAG. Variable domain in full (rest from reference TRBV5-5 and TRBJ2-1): DAGVTQSPTHLIKTRGQQVTLRCSPISGHKSVSWYQQVLGQGPQFIFQYYEKEERGRGNFPDRFSARQFPNYSSELNVNALLLGDSALYLCASSLVYNEQFFGPGTRLTVL.

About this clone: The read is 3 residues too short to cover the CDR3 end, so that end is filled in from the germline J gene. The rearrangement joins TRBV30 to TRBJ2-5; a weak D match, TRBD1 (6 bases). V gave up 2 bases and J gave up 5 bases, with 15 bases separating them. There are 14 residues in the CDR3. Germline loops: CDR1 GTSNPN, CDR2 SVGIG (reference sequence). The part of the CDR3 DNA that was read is TGTGCCTGGAGTACACAGGGTGGTGGGGAGACC. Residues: CAWSTQGGGET. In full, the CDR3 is CAWSTQGGGETQYF.

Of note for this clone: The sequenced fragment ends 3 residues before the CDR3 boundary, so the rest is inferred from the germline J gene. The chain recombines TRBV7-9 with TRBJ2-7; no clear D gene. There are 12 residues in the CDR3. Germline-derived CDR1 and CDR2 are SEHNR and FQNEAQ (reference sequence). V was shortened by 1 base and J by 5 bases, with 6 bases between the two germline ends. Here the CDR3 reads CASSLDYNEQYF. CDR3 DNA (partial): TGTGCCAGCAGCTTAGACTATAACGAG.

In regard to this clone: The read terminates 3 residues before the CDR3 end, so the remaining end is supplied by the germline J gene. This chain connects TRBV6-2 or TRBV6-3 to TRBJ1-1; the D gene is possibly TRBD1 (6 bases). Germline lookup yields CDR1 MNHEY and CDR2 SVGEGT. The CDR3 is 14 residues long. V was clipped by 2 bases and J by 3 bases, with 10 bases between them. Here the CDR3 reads CASSYDRLHTEAFF. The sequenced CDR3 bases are TGTGCCAGCAGTTACGACAGGTTACACACTGAA.

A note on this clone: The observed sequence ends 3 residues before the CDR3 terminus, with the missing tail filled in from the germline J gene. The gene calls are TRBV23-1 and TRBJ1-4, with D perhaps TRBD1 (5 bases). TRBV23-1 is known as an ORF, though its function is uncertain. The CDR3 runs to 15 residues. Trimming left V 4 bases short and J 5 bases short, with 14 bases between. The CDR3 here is CASSPRGGPNEKLFF. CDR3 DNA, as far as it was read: TGCGCCAGCAGTCCCCGGGGGGGTCCGAATGAAAAA.

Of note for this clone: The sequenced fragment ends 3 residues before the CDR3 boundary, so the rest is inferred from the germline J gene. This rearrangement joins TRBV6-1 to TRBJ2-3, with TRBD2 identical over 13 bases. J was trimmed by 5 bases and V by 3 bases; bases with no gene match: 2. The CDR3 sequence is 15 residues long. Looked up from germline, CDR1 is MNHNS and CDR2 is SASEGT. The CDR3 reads CASSDTSGRVDTQYF. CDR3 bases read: TGTGCCAGCAGTGATACTAGCGGGAGGGTAGATACG.

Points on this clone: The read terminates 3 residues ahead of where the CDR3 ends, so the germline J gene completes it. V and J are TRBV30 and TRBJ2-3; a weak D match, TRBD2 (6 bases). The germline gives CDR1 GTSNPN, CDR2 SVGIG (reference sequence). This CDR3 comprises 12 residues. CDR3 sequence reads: CAWSVPSGPQYF. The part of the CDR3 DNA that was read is TGTGCCTGGAGTGTACCAAGCGGGCCG.

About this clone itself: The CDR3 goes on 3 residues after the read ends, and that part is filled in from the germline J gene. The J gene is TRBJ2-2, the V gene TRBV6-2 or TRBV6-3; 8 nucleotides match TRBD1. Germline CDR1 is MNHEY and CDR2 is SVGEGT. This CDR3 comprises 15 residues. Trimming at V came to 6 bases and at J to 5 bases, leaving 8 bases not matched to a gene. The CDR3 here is CASRPDRGRTGELFF. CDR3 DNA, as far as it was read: TGTGCCAGCAGGCCCGACAGGGGAAGGACCGGGGAG.

The CDR3 sequence: CAWSTGTAVSGANVLFF. The DNA read from the CDR3 is TGTGCCTGGAGTACAGGGACAGCTGTCTCTGGGGCCAACGTG. V gene TRBV30 combines with J gene TRBJ2-2; 7 bases agree with TRBD1. The DNA ends 3 residues before the CDR3 does, and the rest of the CDR3 is filled in from the germline J gene. Germline V gives CDR1 GTSNPN, CDR2 SVGIG (reference sequence). The CDR3 sequence is 17 residues long.

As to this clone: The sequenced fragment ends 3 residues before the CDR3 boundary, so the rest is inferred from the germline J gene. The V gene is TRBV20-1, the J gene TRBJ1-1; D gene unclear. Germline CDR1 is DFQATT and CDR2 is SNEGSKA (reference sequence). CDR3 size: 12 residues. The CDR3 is CSALPVVNGAFF. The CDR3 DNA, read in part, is TGCAGTGCTCTGCCTGTAGTCAATGGA.

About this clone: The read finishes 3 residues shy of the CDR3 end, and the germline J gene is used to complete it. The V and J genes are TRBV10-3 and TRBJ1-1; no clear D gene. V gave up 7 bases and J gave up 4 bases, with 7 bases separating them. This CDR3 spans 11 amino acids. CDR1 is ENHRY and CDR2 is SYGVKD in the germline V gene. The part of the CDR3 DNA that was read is TGTGCCATCATGAGCGGCACTGAA. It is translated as CAIMSGTE. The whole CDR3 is CAIMSGTEAFF.

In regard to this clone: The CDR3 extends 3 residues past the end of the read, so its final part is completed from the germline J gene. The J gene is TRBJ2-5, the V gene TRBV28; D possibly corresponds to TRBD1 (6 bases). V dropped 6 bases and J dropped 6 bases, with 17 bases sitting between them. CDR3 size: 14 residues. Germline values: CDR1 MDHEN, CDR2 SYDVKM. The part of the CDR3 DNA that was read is TGTGCCAGCAGCTCTCAAACAGGGCGGAAGACC. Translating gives CASSSQTGRKT. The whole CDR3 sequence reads CASSSQTGRKTQYF.